Shown below are 2 T cell receptor beta chains from a single sample sequenced in a study of cytomegalovirus exposure and HLA in healthy donors. Primers for the PCR totalled 60 Vbeta and 13 Jbeta. Only in-frame clones appear in the TCRdb table, and some are missing; sequencing was by immunoSEQ multiplex PCR. Of some 89,000 clones listed, about two thirds are singletons. Sequenced material: PBMCs. Receptor source: a man between 60 and 75 years old in good health and CMV-seronegative.

The V gene is TRBV5-4, the J gene TRBJ2-5, with D perhaps TRBD1 (6 bases). This CDR3 has 13 residues. V dropped 4 bases and J dropped 2 bases, with 9 bases sitting between them. CDR1 and CDR2 (germline): SGHNT, YYREEE (reference sequence). CDR3 bases: TGTGCCAGCAGCCGACAGGCGCAAGAGACCCAGTACTTC. Encoded protein: CASSRQAQETQYF.

The genes are TRBV19 and TRBJ1-5, with 9 positions matching TRBD1. The J segment lost 6 bases and the V segment lost 4 bases, leaving 7 bases of the junction unmatched. The CDR3 spans 15 residues. Germline V gives CDR1 LNHDA, CDR2 SQIVND (reference sequence). CDR3 DNA: TGTGCCAGTAGTACACAGGGGGCGCCGGTTCAGCCCCAGCATTTT. Its protein product is CASSTQGAPVQPQHF. Variable domain in full (rest from reference TRBV19 and TRBJ1-5): DGGITQSPKYLFRKEGQNVTLSCEQNLNHDAMYWYRQDPGQGLRLIYYSQIVNDFQKGDIAEGYSVSREKKESFPLTVTSAQKNPTAFYLCASSTQGAPVQPQHFGDGTRLSIL.